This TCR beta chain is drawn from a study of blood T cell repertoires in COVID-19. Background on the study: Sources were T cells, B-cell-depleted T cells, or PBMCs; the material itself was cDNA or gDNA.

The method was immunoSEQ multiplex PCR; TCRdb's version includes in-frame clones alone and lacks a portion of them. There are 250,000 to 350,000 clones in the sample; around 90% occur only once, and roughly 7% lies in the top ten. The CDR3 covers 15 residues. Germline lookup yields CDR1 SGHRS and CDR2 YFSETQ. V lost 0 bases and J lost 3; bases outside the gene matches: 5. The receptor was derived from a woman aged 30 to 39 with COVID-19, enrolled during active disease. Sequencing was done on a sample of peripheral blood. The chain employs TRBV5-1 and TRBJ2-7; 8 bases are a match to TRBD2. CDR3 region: CASSLVGSGNYEQYF. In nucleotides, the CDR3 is TGCGCCAGCAGCTTGGTGGGTAGCGGGAACTACGAGCAGTACTTC. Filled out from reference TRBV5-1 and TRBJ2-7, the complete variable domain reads KAGVTQTPRYLIKTRGQQVTLSCSPISGHRSVSWYQQTPGQGLQFLFEYFSETQRNKGNFPGRFSGRQFSNSRSEMNVSTLELGDSALYLCASSLVGSGNYEQYFGPGTRLTVT.